These 26 T cell receptor beta chains share one sample of origin, sequenced in a study of blood T cells in healthy people across ages. Primers used in a second PCR of roughly 6 to 12 cycles were a sample-barcoded 5' primer and a J-beta primer mix. TCRdb analysed the 5' RACE reads with MiXCR anew, one entry per CDR3 protein. The data show over a million distinct CDR3 sequences, 59% seen once. The specimen was blood. All receptors come from a man between 18 and 35 years old in good health.

CDR3 sequence (DNA): TGCAGTGCTAGAGAGCTTGGCGGGCCTACTGACTATGGCTACACCTTC. Its protein is CSARELGGPTDYGYTF. The rearrangement links TRBV20-1 to TRBJ1-2; D gene unclear. Trimming shortened V by 0 bases and J by 3 bases, and 17 bases separated the two germline ends. Germline CDR1 and CDR2: DFQATT and SNEGSKA (reference sequence). The CDR3 is 16 amino acids.

Concerning this clonotype: A read error may account for a junction end that differs from germline. CDR3 residues: CAISESNPGQPYEQYF. The CDR3 nucleotides read TGTGCCATCAGTGAGTCGAATCCTGGACAGCCTTACGAGCAGTACTTT. The chain links TRBV10-3 to TRBJ2-5, with D possibly TRBD1 on 6 matching bases. The germline CDR1 and CDR2 sequences are ENHRY and SYGVKD. This CDR3 has 16 amino acids.

This sequence joins TRBV5-4 and TRBJ2-1; TRBD2 aligns across 7 bases. Unmatched junction bases numbered 14, after V lost 6 bases and J lost 8 bases. This CDR3 region has 15 residues. Germline CDR1 SGHNT, CDR2 YYREEE (reference sequence). CDR3 in DNA: TGTGCCAGCAAGACTGCGGGAGAAGTTCGCCATGAGCAGTTCTTC. The encoded protein is CASKTAGEVRHEQFF.

The gene calls are TRBV14 and TRBJ2-7, with 10 nucleotides matching TRBD2. Germline values: CDR1 SGHDN, CDR2 FVKESK. CDR3 length: 18 residues. J lost 3 bases, V lost 3 bases, and 14 bases had no gene match. Here the CDR3 reads CASSHFVSSGSNHYEQYF. In DNA, the CDR3 is TGTGCCAGCAGCCATTTTGTATCTAGCGGGAGTAATCACTACGAGCAGTACTTC.

The rearrangement joins TRBV29-1 to TRBJ2-7; TRBD1 aligns across 12 bases. The ends lost 6 bases at V and 5 bases at J; junction bases unmatched: 8. The germline V gene encodes CDR1 SQVTM and CDR2 ANQGSEA. CDR3 length: 14 residues. For the CDR3, the DNA is TGCAGCGTACAACTGGGACAGGGGGCCGACGAGCAGTACTTC. Amino acid sequence: CSVQLGQGADEQYF.

CDR3 bases: TGCAGCGGATGGGACAGGGAAGGGTTCGATGAGCAGTTCTTC. Translation: CSGWDREGFDEQFF. V is TRBV29-1 and J is TRBJ2-1, with 9 bases lining up with TRBD1. This CDR3 comprises 14 residues. CDR1 and CDR2 (germline): SQVTM, ANQGSEA. The V and J ends lost 7 bases and 8 bases, in that order; junction bases with no gene match: 12.

This rearrangement joins TRBV2 to TRBJ2-1, with TRBD1 matching 9 bases. TRBJ2-7 explains the end of the DNA better; the J call may be wrong. Germline V gene sequence: CDR1 SNHLY, CDR2 FYNNEI. The CDR3 length is 15 residues. CDR3 in amino acids: CASSEDRGSYNEQYF. CDR3 DNA: TGTGCCAGCAGTGAGGACAGGGGCTCTTACAATGAGCAGTACTTC.

This sequence joins TRBV11-1 and TRBJ2-1, with D perhaps being TRBD1 or TRBD2 (5 bases each). V was trimmed by 4 bases and J by 0 bases, leaving 34 bases between them. The CDR3 is made up of 23 amino acids. Germline CDR1 and CDR2: SGHAT and FQDESV (reference sequence). The CDR3 region has the DNA TGTGCCAGCAGCTCCCCCCGTGGGACCGGGACGCTAGGGGAAAAAAGCTCCTACAATGAGCAGTTCTTC. Encoded protein: CASSSPRGTGTLGEKSSYNEQFF.

The chain couples TRBV7-6 to TRBJ2-3; D is unresolved. This CDR3 has 14 residues. With 1 base removed from V and 2 bases from J, the gap between germline ends came to 7 bases. Germline assignment: CDR1 SGHVS and CDR2 FNYEAQ. CDR3: CASSLGPDTDTQYF. The CDR3, as DNA: TGTGCCAGCAGCTTAGGTCCGGACACAGATACGCAGTATTTT.

Comment on this clonotype: Just one base apart from a much larger clone, this may be a read error. V is TRBV20-1 and J is TRBJ2-1; TRBD2 aligns across 7 bases. There are 14 residues in the CDR3. After removal of 0 bases from V and 3 bases from J, the junction contained 2 bases not matched to a gene. The germline V gene has CDR1 DFQATT and CDR2 SNEGSKA (reference sequence). CDR3 DNA sequence: TGCAGTGCTAGAGAACTAGCGAGCTACAATGAGCAGTTCTTC. This gives the protein CSARELASYNEQFF.

This rearrangement joins TRBV7-2 to TRBJ2-7, with TRBD1 matching over 7 bases. The CDR3 runs 14 residues. V shed 5 bases, J shed 2 bases, and the junction held 6 bases outside the gene matches. Per germline, CDR1 SGHTA and CDR2 FQGNSA. CDR3 in DNA: TGTGCCAGCAGCACCCGACAGGGAACCTACGAGCAGTACTTC. Translation gives CASSTRQGTYEQYF.

A few counts support this clonotype. The chain employs TRBV4-2 and TRBJ1-2; D perhaps matches TRBD1 (5 bases). Germline CDR1 reads LGHNA; CDR2 reads YNFKEQ. Between the trimmed V and J ends, which lost 0 bases and 2 bases, there was a span of 10 bases. This CDR3 contains 15 residues. CDR3 sequence: CASSQDQAGNYGYTF. CDR3 sequence (DNA): TGTGCCAGCAGCCAAGATCAGGCAGGGAACTATGGCTACACCTTC.

The chain has TRBV11-2 and TRBJ1-6; D not certain. Trimming took off 7 bases at V and 8 bases at J, with 12 bases between the two ends. The CDR3 has 13 amino acids. The germline V gene has CDR1 SGHAT and CDR2 FQNNGV. For the CDR3, the DNA is TGTGCCAGCACGTTTCGGACGGATTCACCCCTCCACTTT. As protein: CASTFRTDSPLHF.

The rearrangement links TRBV4-1 to TRBJ2-3, with D hard to call. Per germline, CDR1 MGHRA and CDR2 YSYEKL. This CDR3 comprises 13 residues. Trimming left V 4 bases short and J 4 bases short, with 9 bases between. CDR3 amino acids: CASSRLLADTQYF. The CDR3 region has the DNA TGCGCCAGCAGCCGACTCTTGGCAGATACGCAGTATTTT.

The table lists this clonotype with a few counts. J is TRBJ1-1 and V is TRBV9; D unresolved. In germline, CDR1 is SGDLS, CDR2 YYNGEE. V shed 0 bases and J shed 11 bases, with 14 bases lying between them. The CDR3 sequence is 13 residues long. The CDR3 coding sequence is TGTGCCAGCAGCGTAGGGTCCAAATCGAGGGCTTTCTTT. Its translation is CASSVGSKSRAFF.

The rearrangement joins TRBV5-5 to TRBJ1-2; D remains ambiguous. The CDR3 runs 12 residues. With 5 bases removed from V and 6 bases from J, the gap between germline ends came to 11 bases. Germline values: CDR1 SGHKS, CDR2 YYEKEE (reference sequence). DNA of the CDR3: TGTGCCAGCAGTCTTTACTCGGATGGCTACACCTTC. Protein product: CASSLYSDGYTF. The whole variable domain, remainder taken from reference TRBV5-5 and TRBJ1-2, is DAGVTQSPTHLIKTRGQQVTLRCSPISGHKSVSWYQQVLGQGPQFIFQYYEKEERGRGNFPDRFSARQFPNYSSELNVNALLLGDSALYLCASSLYSDGYTFGSGTRLTVV.

The J gene is TRBJ2-1, the V gene TRBV2, with TRBD1 identical over 10 bases. The CDR3 extends over 13 amino acids. With V trimmed by 2 bases and J by 15 bases, 7 bases remained unmatched. Germline values: CDR1 SNHLY, CDR2 FYNNEI. The CDR3 reads CASSEPTGGEGFF. The DNA for the CDR3 is TGTGCCAGCAGTGAACCGACAGGGGGCGAAGGGTTCTTC.

The chain is built from TRBV6-1 and TRBJ2-7; D tentatively fits TRBD1 or TRBD2 (5 bases each). The CDR3 totals 15 residues. V was cut by 3 bases and J by 7 bases, with 19 bases left in between. Germline V gene lookup returns CDR1 MNHNS and CDR2 SASEGT. CDR3 region: CASSDGASLVNEQYF. In DNA, the CDR3 is TGTGCCAGCAGTGACGGGGCTAGCTTAGTCAATGAGCAGTACTTC.

The gene calls are TRBV5-1 and TRBJ2-5; 11 nucleotides match TRBD1. With the DNA end fitting TRBJ2-7 better, the J assignment may be wrong. Germline lookup yields CDR1 SGHRS and CDR2 YFSETQ. There are 14 residues in the CDR3. This CDR3 is CASSWGQGVSEQYF. CDR3 bases: TGCGCCAGCAGCTGGGGACAGGGGGTAAGCGAGCAGTACTTC.

This clonotype has just a few counts. The genes are TRBV27 and TRBJ2-5; tentatively, D is TRBD2 (6 bases). Trimming stripped 7 bases from V and 5 bases from J, with 23 bases between. Germline CDR1 MNHEY, CDR2 SMNVEV (reference sequence). The CDR3 runs 16 residues. Here the CDR3 reads CASKIWGTADGETQYF. The CDR3 coding sequence is TGTGCCAGCAAAATCTGGGGGACTGCGGACGGGGAGACCCAGTACTTC.

This clonotype was picked up a small number of times. This chain uses TRBV4-2 with TRBJ2-1, with TRBD2 matching 11 bases. This CDR3 is built from 17 residues. Germline assignment: CDR1 LGHNA and CDR2 YNFKEQ. J was trimmed by 4 bases and V by 3 bases; bases with no gene match: 8. CDR3: CASSHLPVAGGYNEQFF. The CDR3 coding sequence is TGTGCCAGCAGCCACCTACCGGTAGCGGGAGGGTACAATGAGCAGTTCTTC.

The V and J genes are TRBV4-3 and TRBJ2-7, with D tentatively TRBD1 (5 bases). The ends were cut back, 0 bases at V and 7 bases at J, with 10 bases in the middle. The CDR3 runs to 13 residues. Germline V gene sequence: CDR1 LGHNA, CDR2 YSLEER. The CDR3 region is CASSQDGADEQYF. Written as DNA, the CDR3 is TGCGCCAGCAGCCAAGATGGGGCAGATGAGCAGTACTTC.

The chain is built from TRBV7-2 and TRBJ2-1, with D perhaps matching TRBD1 (7 bases). Trimming took off 5 bases at V and 2 bases at J, with 13 bases between the two ends. There are 15 residues in the CDR3. The germline CDR1 and CDR2 sequences are SGHTA and FQGNSA. This CDR3 is CASSPAGQTYNEQFF. CDR3 nucleotide sequence: TGTGCCAGCAGCCCGGCGGGACAGACCTACAATGAGCAGTTCTTC.

The genes are TRBV11-2 and TRBJ1-2; 7 bases fit TRBD1. Germline CDR1 SGHAT, CDR2 FQNNGV. V lost 5 bases to trimming and J lost 3 bases; unmatched junction nucleotides: 15. This CDR3 has 17 residues. This chain's CDR3 is CASSLIRRQGKDYGYTF. For the CDR3, the DNA is TGTGCCAGCAGCCTAATCCGTAGACAGGGTAAAGACTATGGCTACACCTTC.

J is TRBJ2-2 and V is TRBV14; D remains ambiguous. The V end lost 5 bases, the J end lost 4 bases, and 11 bases lay between the germline ends. CDR3 length: 14 residues. Per germline, CDR1 SGHDN and CDR2 FVKESK. CDR3: CASSSDAITGELFF. The CDR3 DNA reads as TGTGCCAGCAGCTCAGACGCAATCACCGGGGAGCTGTTTTTT.

The CDR3 sequence: CASSGWDREAFF. The DNA of the CDR3 is TGTGCCAGCAGCGGCTGGGACAGAGAAGCTTTCTTT. V is TRBV5-5 and J is TRBJ1-1, with TRBD1 matching over 7 bases. The CDR3 is made up of 12 amino acids. V shed 4 bases, J shed 8 bases, and the junction held 5 bases outside the gene matches. Per the germline V gene, CDR1 is SGHKS and CDR2 is YYEKEE (reference sequence).